This T cell receptor beta chain derives from a study of CD8 T cells in Susac syndrome. CD8+ and CD4+ T cells from blood underwent TCR beta sequencing, which was carried out in a high-throughput format. FACS was used to enrich TEMRA cells, whereas the CD8+ and CD4+ T cells were obtained by negative isolation. Roughly 0.45 to 1 ug RNA was reverse transcribed with random hexamers. Multiplex PCR with immunoSEQ amplified the TCR beta CDR3 across 54 Vbeta and 13 Jbeta. TCRdb itself ran the immunoSEQ multiplex PCR reads through MiXCR, one entry per CDR3 protein. The sample consists of around 270,000 distinct CDR3 sequences, approximately 89% of them appearing once. This clonotype occurred a few times. The source material was CD8+ T cells from PBMCs. The source is a human donor with multiple sclerosis.

The CDR3 loop reads CASSEGEGSGAEAFF. The CDR3 DNA is TGTGCCAGCAGTGAAGGCGAGGGCTCGGGAGCTGAAGCTTTCTTT. This rearrangement joins TRBV6-1 to TRBJ1-1; no definite D call. Germline V gene data show CDR1 as MNHNS and CDR2 as SASEGT. The CDR3 loop spans 15 amino acids. Between the trimmed V and J ends, which lost 1 base and 6 bases, there was a span of 15 bases.